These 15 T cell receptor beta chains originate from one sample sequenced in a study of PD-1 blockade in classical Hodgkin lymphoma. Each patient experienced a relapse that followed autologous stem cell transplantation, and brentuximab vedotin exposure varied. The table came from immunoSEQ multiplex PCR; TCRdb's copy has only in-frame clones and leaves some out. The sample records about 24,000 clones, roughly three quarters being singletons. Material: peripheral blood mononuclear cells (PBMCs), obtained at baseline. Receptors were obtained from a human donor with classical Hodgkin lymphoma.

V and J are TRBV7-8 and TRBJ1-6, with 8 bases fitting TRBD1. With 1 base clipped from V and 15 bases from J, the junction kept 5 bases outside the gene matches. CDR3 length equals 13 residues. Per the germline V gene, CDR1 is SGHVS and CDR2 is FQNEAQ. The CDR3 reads CASSLGAGTGLHF. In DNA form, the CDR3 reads TGTGCCAGCAGCTTAGGTGCAGGGACAGGCCTCCACTTT.

The CDR3 DNA reads TGTGCCAGCAGCTTGGTGGGGGACACTGAAGCTTTCTTT. Protein product: CASSLVGDTEAFF. The V and J genes are TRBV5-5 and TRBJ1-1, with D possibly TRBD1 on 5 matching bases. The CDR3 consists of 13 residues. Trimming removed 0 bases at V and 3 bases at J, with 6 bases between. Germline CDR1 SGHKS, CDR2 YYEKEE (reference sequence).

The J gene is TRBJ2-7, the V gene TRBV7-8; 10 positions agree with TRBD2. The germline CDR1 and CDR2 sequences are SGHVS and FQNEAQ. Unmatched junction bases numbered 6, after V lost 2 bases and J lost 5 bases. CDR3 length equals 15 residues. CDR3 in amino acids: CASSLPPSGGNEQYF. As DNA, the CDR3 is TGTGCCAGCAGCTTACCTCCTAGCGGGGGAAACGAGCAGTACTTC. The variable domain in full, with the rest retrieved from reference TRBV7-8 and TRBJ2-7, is GAGVSQSPRYKVAKRGQDVALRCDPISGHVSLFWYQQALGQGPEFLTYFQNEAQLDKSGLPSDRFFAERPEGSVSTLKIQRTQQEDSAVYLCASSLPPSGGNEQYFGPGTRLTVT.

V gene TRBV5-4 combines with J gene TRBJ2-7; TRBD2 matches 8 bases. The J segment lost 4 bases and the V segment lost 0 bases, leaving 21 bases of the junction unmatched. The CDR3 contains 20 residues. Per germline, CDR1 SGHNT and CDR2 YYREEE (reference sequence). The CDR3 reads CASSLDRLARGPGGVYEQYF. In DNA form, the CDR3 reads TGTGCCAGCAGCTTGGATAGGCTAGCGAGGGGTCCCGGGGGGGTTTACGAGCAGTACTTC.

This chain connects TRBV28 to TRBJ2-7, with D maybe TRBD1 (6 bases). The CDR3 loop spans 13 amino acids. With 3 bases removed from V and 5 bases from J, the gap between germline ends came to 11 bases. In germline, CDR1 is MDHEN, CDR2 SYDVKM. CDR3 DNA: TGTGCCAGCAGTTTCAGGGGAGTAAACGAGCAGTACTTC. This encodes CASSFRGVNEQYF.

The CDR3 region has the DNA TGTGCCAGTAGTACCGGGACTAGCGGGGGGGTAATGGACACCGGGGAGCTGTTTTTT. It codes for CASSTGTSGGVMDTGELFF. This chain uses TRBV19 with TRBJ2-2; TRBD2 matches at 16 bases. CDR1 is LNHDA, CDR2 SQIVND, per germline (reference sequence). Losses at the gene ends were 4 bases for V and 3 bases for J; bases not matched to a gene: 8. The CDR3 covers 19 residues. Together with reference TRBV19 and TRBJ2-2, the CDR3 gives the full variable domain: DGGITQSPKYLFRKEGQNVTLSCEQNLNHDAMYWYRQDPGQGLRLIYYSQIVNDFQKGDIAEGYSVSREKKESFPLTVTSAQKNPTAFYLCASSTGTSGGVMDTGELFFGEGSRLTVL.

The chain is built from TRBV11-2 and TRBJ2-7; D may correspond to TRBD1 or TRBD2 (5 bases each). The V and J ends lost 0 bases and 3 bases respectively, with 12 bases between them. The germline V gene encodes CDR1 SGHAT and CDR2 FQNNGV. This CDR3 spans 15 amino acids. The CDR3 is CASSLEVGVLYEQYF. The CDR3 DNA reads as TGTGCCAGCAGCTTAGAGGTGGGGGTACTCTACGAGCAGTACTTC.

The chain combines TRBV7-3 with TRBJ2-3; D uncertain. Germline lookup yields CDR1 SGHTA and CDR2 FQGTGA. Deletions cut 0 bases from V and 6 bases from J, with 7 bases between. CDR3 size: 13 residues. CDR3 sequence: CASSLTLRDTQYF. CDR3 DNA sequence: TGTGCCAGCAGCTTAACGTTGAGGGATACGCAGTATTTT.

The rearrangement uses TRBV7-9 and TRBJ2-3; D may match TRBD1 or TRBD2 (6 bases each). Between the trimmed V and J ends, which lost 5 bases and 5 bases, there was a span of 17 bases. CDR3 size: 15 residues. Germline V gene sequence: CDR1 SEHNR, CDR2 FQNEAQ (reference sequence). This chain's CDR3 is CASSPRWGAGDTQYF. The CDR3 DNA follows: TGTGCCAGCAGCCCCCGCTGGGGGGCTGGAGATACGCAGTATTTT. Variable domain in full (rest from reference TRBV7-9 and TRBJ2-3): DTGVSQNPRHKITKRGQNVTFRCDPISEHNRLYWYRQTLGQGPEFLTYFQNEAQLEKSRLLSDRFSAERPKGSFSTLEIQRTEQGDSAMYLCASSPRWGAGDTQYFGPGTRLTVL.

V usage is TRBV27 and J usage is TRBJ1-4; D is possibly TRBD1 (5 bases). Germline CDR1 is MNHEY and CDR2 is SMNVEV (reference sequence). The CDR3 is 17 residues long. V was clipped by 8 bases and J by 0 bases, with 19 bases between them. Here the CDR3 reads CASGSPRGVATNEKLFF. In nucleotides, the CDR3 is TGTGCCAGCGGATCACCCCGAGGGGTGGCAACTAATGAAAAACTGTTTTTT.

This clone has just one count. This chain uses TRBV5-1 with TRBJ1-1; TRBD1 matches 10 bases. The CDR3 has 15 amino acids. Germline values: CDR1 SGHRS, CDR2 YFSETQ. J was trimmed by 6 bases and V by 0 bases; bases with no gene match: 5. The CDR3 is CASSLDGTGVSEAFF. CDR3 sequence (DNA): TGCGCCAGCAGCTTGGATGGGACAGGGGTCTCTGAAGCTTTCTTT.

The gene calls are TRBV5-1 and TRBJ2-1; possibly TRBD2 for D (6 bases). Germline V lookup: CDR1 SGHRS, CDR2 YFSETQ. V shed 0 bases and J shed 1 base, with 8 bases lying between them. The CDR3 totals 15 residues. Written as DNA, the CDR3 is TGCGCCAGCAGCTTGGAAGGGACTTCCTACAATGAGCAGTTCTTC. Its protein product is CASSLEGTSYNEQFF.

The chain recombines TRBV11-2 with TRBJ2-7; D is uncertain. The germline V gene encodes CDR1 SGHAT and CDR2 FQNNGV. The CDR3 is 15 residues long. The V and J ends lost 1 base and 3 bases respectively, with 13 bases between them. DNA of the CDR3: TGTGCCAGCAGCTTAGGACCCACTAACTACTACGAGCAGTACTTC. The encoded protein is CASSLGPTNYYEQYF.

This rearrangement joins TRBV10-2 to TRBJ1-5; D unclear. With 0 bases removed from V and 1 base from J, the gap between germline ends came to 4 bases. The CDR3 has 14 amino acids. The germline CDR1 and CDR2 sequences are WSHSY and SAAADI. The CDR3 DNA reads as TGCGCCAGCAGTGAGTCTGGAAGCAATCAGCCCCAGCATTTT. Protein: CASSESGSNQPQHF.

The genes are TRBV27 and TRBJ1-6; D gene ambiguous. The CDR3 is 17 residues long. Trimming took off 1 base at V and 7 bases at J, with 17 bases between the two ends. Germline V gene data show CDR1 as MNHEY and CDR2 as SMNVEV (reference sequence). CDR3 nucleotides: TGTGCCAGCAGTTTATTAGGACTGCTCCCAGGAAATTCACCCCTCCACTTT. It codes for CASSLLGLLPGNSPLHF.